This T cell receptor beta chain was retrieved from a study of shared clonotypes between healthy human individuals. For the study at large: A couple of women and a few men aged 18 to 49 made up the donors.

Deep was the level at which the assay was run. Measured with immunoSEQ multiplex PCR; TCRdb has only the in-frame clones, and not every one. The sample includes some 740,000 clones, 90% to 95% of them seen just once. The ends were cut back, 0 bases at V and 8 bases at J, with 8 bases in the middle. The CDR3 spans 12 residues. Looked up from germline, CDR1 is SGHRS and CDR2 is YFSETQ. About this clone itself: Its specificity is not known.

Study conclusions and caveats: Sharing across a few donors was seen in about 5% of naive CD4 clonotypes.

Selected positively for CCR7 and CD45RO-negative, naive CD8 cells excluded terminally differentiated effector memory CD45RA+ cells. Donors were healthy HIV-negative adults without recently reported acute infections or vaccinations. The chain couples TRBV5-1 to TRBJ1-2; the D is unclear. The sample was naive CD8+ T cells sorted from blood. The clonotype originates from a young man in good health. CDR3 loop: CASSLVSEGYTF. In DNA form, the CDR3 reads TGCGCCAGCAGCTTGGTATCCGAAGGCTACACCTTC.